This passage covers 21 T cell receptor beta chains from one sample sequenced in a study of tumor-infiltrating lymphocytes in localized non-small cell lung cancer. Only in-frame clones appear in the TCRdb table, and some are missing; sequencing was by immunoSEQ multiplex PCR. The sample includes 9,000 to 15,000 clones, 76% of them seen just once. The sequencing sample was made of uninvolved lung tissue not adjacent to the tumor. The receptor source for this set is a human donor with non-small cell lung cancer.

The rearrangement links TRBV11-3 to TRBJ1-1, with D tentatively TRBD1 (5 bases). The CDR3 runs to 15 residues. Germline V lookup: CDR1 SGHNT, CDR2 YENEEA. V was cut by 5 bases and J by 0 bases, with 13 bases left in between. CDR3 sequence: CASSRTEGLNTEAFF. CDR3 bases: TGTGCCAGCAGCCGCACTGAGGGGCTGAACACTGAAGCTTTCTTT.

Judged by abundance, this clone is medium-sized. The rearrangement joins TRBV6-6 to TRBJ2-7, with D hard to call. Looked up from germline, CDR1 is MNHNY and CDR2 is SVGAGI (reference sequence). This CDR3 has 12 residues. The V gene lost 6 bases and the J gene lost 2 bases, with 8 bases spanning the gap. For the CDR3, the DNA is TGTGCCAGCAGCGGTGAGGCCTACGAGCAGTACTTC. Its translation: CASSGEAYEQYF.

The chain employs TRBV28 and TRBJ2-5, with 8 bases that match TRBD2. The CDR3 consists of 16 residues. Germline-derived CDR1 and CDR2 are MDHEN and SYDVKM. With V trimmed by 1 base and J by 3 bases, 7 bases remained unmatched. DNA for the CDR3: TGTGCCAGCAGTTTATTCTCCAGCGGGAGTAAAGAGACCCAGTACTTC. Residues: CASSLFSSGSKETQYF. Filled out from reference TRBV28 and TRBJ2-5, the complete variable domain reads DVKVTQSSRYLVKRTGEKVFLECVQDMDHENMFWYRQDPGLGLRLIYFSYDVKMKEKGDIPEGYSVSREKKERFSLILESASTNQTSMYLCASSLFSSGSKETQYFGPGTRLLVL.

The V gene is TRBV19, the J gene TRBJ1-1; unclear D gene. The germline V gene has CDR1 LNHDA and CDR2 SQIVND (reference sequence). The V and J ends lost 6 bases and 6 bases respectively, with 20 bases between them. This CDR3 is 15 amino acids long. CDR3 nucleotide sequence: TGTGCCAGTAGCTTAGGTTCGGCGGCTGGAGCTGAAGCTTTCTTT. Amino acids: CASSLGSAAGAEAFF.

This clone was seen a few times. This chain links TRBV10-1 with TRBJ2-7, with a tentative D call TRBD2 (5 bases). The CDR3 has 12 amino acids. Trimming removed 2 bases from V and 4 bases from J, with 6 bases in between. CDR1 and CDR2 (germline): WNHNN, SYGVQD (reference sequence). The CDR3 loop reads CASSEPGYEQYF. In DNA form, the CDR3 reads TGCGCCAGCAGTGAGCCGGGATACGAGCAGTACTTC.

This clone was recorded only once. CDR3 bases: TGTGCCAGCAGGCCGGCCGACGGGGACGAGCAGTACTTC. It translates to CASRPADGDEQYF. The V call is TRBV2, the J call TRBJ2-7; D possibly corresponds to TRBD2 (5 bases). CDR1 is SNHLY and CDR2 is FYNNEI in the germline V gene. The CDR3 runs 13 residues. The V end lost 6 bases, the J end lost 5 bases, and 14 bases lay between the germline ends.

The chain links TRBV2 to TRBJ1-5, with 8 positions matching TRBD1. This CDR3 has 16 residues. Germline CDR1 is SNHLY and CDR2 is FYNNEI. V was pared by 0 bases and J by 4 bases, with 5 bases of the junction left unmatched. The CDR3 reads CASSEAWTGPNQPQHF. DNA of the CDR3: TGTGCCAGCAGTGAAGCGTGGACAGGGCCTAATCAGCCCCAGCATTTT.

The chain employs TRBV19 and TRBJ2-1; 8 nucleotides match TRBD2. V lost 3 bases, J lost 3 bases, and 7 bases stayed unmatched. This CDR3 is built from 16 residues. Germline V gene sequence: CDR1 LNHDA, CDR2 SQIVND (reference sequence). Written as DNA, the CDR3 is TGTGCCAGTAGTATGGCCGGGAGGGACGTCTACAATGAGCAGTTCTTC. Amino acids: CASSMAGRDVYNEQFF.

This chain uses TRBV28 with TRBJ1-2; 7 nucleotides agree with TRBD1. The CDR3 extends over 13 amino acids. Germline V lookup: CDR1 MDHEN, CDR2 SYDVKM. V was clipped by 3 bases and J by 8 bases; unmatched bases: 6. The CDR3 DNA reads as TGTGCCAGCAGTTTGAGCAGGGGGTCGGGCTACACCTTC. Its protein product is CASSLSRGSGYTF.

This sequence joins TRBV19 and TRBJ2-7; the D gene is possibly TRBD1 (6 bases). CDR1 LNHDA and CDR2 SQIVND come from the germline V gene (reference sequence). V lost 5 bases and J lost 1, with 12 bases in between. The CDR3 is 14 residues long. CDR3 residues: CASSRRDTSYEQYF. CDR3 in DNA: TGTGCCAGTAGTCGCCGGGACACGTCCTACGAGCAGTACTTC.

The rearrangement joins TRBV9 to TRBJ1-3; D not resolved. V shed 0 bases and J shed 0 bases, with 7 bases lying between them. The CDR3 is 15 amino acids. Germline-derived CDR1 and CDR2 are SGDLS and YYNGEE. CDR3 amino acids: CASSVAPDSGNTIYF. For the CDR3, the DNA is TGTGCCAGCAGCGTAGCTCCTGACTCTGGAAACACCATATATTTT.

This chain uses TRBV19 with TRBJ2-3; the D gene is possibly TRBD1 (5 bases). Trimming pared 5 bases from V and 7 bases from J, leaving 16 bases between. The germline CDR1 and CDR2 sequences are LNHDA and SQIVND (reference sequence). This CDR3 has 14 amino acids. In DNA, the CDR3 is TGTGCCAGTAGTCCTCAGACAGCCGCTAATACGCAGTATTTT. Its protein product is CASSPQTAANTQYF.

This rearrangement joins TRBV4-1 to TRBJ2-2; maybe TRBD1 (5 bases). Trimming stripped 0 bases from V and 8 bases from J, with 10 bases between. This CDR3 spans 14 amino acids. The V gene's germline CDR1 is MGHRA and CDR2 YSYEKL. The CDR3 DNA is TGCGCCAGCAGCCAAGATTGGGGCTCAGGGGAGCTGTTTTTT. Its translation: CASSQDWGSGELFF.

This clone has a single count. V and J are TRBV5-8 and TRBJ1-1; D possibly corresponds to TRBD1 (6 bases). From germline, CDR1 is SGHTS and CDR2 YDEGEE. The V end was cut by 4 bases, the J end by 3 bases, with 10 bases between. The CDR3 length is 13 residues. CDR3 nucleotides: TGTGCCAGCAGCCGGGACATTTACACTGAAGCTTTCTTT. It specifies CASSRDIYTEAFF. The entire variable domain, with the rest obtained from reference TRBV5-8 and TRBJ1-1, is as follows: EAGVTQSPTHLIKTRGQQATLRCSPISGHTSVYWYQQALGLGLQFLLWYDEGEERNRGNFPPRFSGRQFPNYSSELNVNALELEDSALYLCASSRDIYTEAFFGQGTRLTVV.

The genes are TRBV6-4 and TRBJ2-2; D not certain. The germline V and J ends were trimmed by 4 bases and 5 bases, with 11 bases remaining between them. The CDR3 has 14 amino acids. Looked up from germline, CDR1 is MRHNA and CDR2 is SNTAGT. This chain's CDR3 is CASSVQPSTGELFF. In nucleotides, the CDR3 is TGTGCCAGCAGTGTTCAGCCGTCTACCGGGGAGCTGTTTTTT.

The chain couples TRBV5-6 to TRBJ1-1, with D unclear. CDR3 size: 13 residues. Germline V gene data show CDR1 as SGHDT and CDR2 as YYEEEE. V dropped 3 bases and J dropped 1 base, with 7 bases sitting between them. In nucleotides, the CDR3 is TGTGCCAGCAGCTCACCCAGGAACACTGAAGCTTTCTTT. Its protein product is CASSSPRNTEAFF.

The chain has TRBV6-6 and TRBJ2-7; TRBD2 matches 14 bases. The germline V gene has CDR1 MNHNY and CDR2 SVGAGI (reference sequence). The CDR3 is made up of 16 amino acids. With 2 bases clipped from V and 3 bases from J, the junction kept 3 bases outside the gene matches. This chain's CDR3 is CASSYPGTSGSYEQYF. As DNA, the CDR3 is TGTGCCAGCAGTTACCCTGGGACTAGCGGGAGCTACGAGCAGTACTTC.

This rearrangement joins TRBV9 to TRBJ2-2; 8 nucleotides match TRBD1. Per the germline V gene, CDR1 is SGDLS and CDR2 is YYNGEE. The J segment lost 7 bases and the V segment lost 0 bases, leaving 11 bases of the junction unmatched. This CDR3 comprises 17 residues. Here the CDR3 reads CASSVVGLGTGRGELFF. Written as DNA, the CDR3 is TGTGCCAGCAGCGTAGTTGGGTTGGGGACAGGACGCGGGGAGCTGTTTTTT.

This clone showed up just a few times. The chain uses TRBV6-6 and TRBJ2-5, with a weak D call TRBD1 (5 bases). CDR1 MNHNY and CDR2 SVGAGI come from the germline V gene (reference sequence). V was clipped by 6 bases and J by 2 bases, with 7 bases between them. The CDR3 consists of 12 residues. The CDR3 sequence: CASSRTQETQYF. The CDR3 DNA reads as TGTGCCAGCAGCAGGACACAAGAGACCCAGTACTTC.

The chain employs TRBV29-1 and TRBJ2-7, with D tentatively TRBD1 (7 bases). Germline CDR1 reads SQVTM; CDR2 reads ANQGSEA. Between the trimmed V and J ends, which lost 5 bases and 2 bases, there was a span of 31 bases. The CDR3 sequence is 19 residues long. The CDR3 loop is CSVLSLTGLLGGPTYEQYF. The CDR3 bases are TGCAGCGTTCTATCGTTGACAGGGTTGCTGGGAGGTCCTACCTACGAGCAGTACTTC.

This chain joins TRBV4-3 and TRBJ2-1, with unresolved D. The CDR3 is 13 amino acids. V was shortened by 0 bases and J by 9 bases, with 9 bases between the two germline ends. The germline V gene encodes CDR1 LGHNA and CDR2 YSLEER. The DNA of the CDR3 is TGCGCCAGCAGCCAAGATCGAGCGTTTGAGCAGTTCTTC. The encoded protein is CASSQDRAFEQFF.